This T cell receptor (beta chain) was profiled in a study of shared clonotypes between healthy human individuals. For the study at large: Three plates were used per donor for CD4 naive, three for CD4 memory, two for CD8 naive and one for CD8 memory. Regarding the study as a whole: Against clonotypes common to all four donors, non-shared ones had lower generation probabilities.

Naive-designated CD8 cells lacked CD45RO, were positively enriched for CCR7, and omitted terminally differentiated effector memory CD45RA+ cells. Points on this clone: Its antigen is unidentified.

Running of the assay took place at deep level. Libraries were prepared by immunoSEQ multiplex PCR; TCRdb keeps only in-frame clonotypes and omits some of them. The data contain 1.5 million to 2.5 million clones, about 95% of them singletons. The CDR3 contains 13 residues. Germline V gives CDR1 MNHEY, CDR2 SVGAGI. J lost 7 bases, V lost 6 bases, and 7 bases had no gene match. Sequenced sample: naive CD8+ T cells sorted from blood. The receptor's source is a man between 18 and 35 years old in good health. The chain combines TRBV6-5 with TRBJ1-2, with 8 bases fitting TRBD1. CDR3 DNA sequence: TGTGCCAGCAGCAATCAGGGGGCTGGTGGCTACACCTTC. Translated: CASSNQGAGGYTF.